This TCR beta chain came from a study of T-cell reconstitution after alpha-beta-depleted transplantation in children. Overall study findings and caveats: Where some patients showed high TCRbeta diversity at day 60, it came from recipient T cells and thymic progenitors that had survived. By one year post-transplant, T-cell counts and diversity largely arose from T cells that were newly produced. About two months after transplant, alpha-beta T cells reportedly came from several hundred expanded graft clones.

Turning to this clonotype: Its antigen is currently unknown.

As it was prepared, the TCRbeta library received unique molecular identifiers. TCRdb reprocessed the PCR reads with MiXCR, giving one entry per CDR3 protein. This table holds about 240,000 distinct CDR3 sequences, about 23% found once. Losses at the gene ends were 3 bases for V and 3 bases for J; bases not matched to a gene: 4. The CDR3 sequence is 15 residues long. Germline V gene lookup returns CDR1 DFQATT and CDR2 SNEGSKA (reference sequence). The specimen comprised PBMCs, sampled before TCRalphabeta/CD19-depleted stem cell transplant. The chain carries TRBV20-1 and TRBJ2-7, with 14 bases fitting TRBD2. The origin of this receptor is a girl aged 2-10 years with Fanconi anemia, due to receive a stem cell transplant. The CDR3 nucleotides are TGCAGTGCTAGCGGACTAGCGGGGGGAGGCTACGAGCAGTACTTC. It codes for CSASGLAGGGYEQYF.